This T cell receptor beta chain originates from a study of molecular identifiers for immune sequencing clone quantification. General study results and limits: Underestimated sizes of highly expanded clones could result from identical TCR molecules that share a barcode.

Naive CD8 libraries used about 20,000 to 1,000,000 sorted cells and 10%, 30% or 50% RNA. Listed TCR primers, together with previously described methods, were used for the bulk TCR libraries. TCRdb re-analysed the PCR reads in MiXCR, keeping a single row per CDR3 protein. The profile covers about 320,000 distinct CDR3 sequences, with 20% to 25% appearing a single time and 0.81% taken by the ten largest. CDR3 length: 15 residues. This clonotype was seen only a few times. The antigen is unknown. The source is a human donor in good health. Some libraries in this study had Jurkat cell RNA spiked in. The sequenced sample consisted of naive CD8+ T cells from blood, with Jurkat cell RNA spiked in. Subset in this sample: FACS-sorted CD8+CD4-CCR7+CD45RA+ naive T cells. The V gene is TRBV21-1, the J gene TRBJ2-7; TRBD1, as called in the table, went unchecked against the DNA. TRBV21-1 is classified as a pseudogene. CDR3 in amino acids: CASIKRGSSRYEQYF. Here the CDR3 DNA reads TGTGCCAGCATCAAAAGGGGAAGTTCCCGCTACGAGCAGTACTTC.